The 16 T cell receptor beta chains presented below share a single source sample, sequenced in a study of T cells after yellow fever vaccination. TCRdb passed the 5' RACE reads through MiXCR, listing each CDR3 protein once. This sample carries just under 600,000 distinct CDR3 sequences, roughly 13% of them seen once, and the ten largest clones take roughly an eighth. Sequenced here: PBMCs, sampled on the day of the yellow fever booster vaccination. The receptors derive from a man aged 25 to 45 who received the YFV17D yellow fever vaccine.

The V call is TRBV5-4, the J call TRBJ1-4, with 7 bases lining up with TRBD1. The CDR3 covers 15 residues. Looked up from germline, CDR1 is SGHNT and CDR2 is YYREEE (reference sequence). V lost 4 bases and J lost 5; bases outside the gene matches: 8. CDR3 sequence (DNA): TGTGCCAGCAGCCCCTCAGGGGGTCACAATGAAAAACTGTTTTTT. Translated: CASSPSGGHNEKLFF.

This clonotype appeared a few times. This chain links TRBV20-1 with TRBJ2-1; D might be TRBD2 (6 bases). Germline-derived CDR1 and CDR2 are DFQATT and SNEGSKA (reference sequence). This CDR3 comprises 17 residues. Trimming took 6 bases from V and 2 from J, leaving 23 bases between them. DNA for the CDR3: TGCAGTGCCGAGAGGGCGGGATTAACTACTGCCTACAATGAGCAGTTCTTC. Residues: CSAERAGLTTAYNEQFF.

The rearrangement uses TRBV7-2 and TRBJ2-1, with 10 bases matching TRBD2. Per the germline V gene, CDR1 is SGHTA and CDR2 is FQGNSA. With 2 bases clipped from V and 9 bases from J, the junction kept 10 bases outside the gene matches. This CDR3 spans 16 amino acids. The CDR3 spells CASSLQGLAGVSEQFF. CDR3 coding DNA: TGTGCCAGCAGCTTACAGGGGCTAGCGGGAGTAAGTGAGCAGTTCTTC.

This chain joins TRBV12-3 or TRBV12-4 and TRBJ2-5; TRBD1 is a possible D gene (6 bases). The CDR3 loop spans 14 amino acids. Trimming stripped 3 bases from V and 3 bases from J, with 11 bases between. The CDR3 nucleotides read TGTGCCAGCAGTTTCTGGACAGAGGAAGAGACCCAGTACTTC. It is translated as CASSFWTEEETQYF.

There are a few counts of this clonotype. The chain links TRBV6-1 to TRBJ2-7; D unresolved. This CDR3 has 16 amino acids. Deletions cut 6 bases from V and 3 bases from J, with 21 bases between. Germline CDR1 MNHNS, CDR2 SASEGT. The CDR3 coding sequence is TGTGCCAGCAGCGACCCAAGGCTAGTCATTCTCTACGAGCAGTACTTC. The encoded protein is CASSDPRLVILYEQYF.

The chain uses TRBV10-3 and TRBJ1-4; D is possibly TRBD1 (5 bases). The ends were cut back, 8 bases at V and 7 bases at J, with 8 bases in the middle. The CDR3 runs 11 residues. Germline CDR1 reads ENHRY; CDR2 reads SYGVKD. CDR3 nucleotide sequence: TGTGCCATCGGGGACGGTGAAAAACTGTTTTTT. It specifies CAIGDGEKLFF.

This chain uses TRBV18 with TRBJ1-5; D call uncertain. V dropped 4 bases and J dropped 7 bases, with 14 bases sitting between them. The CDR3 length is 14 residues. CDR1 is KGHSH and CDR2 is LQKENI in the germline V gene. CDR3 in amino acids: CASSLWSGRQPQHF. CDR3 in DNA: TGTGCCAGCTCACTTTGGTCAGGCCGGCAGCCCCAGCATTTT.

The chain is built from TRBV28 and TRBJ2-7; D remains unclear. This CDR3 contains 13 residues. Germline assignment: CDR1 MDHEN and CDR2 SYDVKM. V was cut by 4 bases and J by 1 base, with 8 bases left in between. CDR3: CASSYPESYEQYF. Here the CDR3 DNA reads TGTGCCAGCAGTTACCCCGAATCCTACGAGCAGTACTTC.

The chain combines TRBV7-6 with TRBJ2-1; D is unresolved. Per germline, CDR1 SGHVS and CDR2 FNYEAQ. The length of the CDR3 is 13 residues. The V gene lost 1 base and the J gene lost 13 bases, with 14 bases spanning the gap. The CDR3 sequence is CASSLGIRKSQFF. As DNA, the CDR3 is TGTGCCAGCAGCTTAGGGATCCGGAAATCTCAGTTCTTC.

A few counts support this clonotype. The V and J genes are TRBV7-8 and TRBJ2-1; the match to TRBD2 covers 9 bases. CDR3 length equals 19 residues. J gave up 3 bases and V 2 bases, and 14 bases lay outside the gene matches. The germline V gene has CDR1 SGHVS and CDR2 FQNEAQ. The CDR3 reads CASSLYAGGPKGLYNEQFF. As DNA, the CDR3 is TGTGCCAGCAGCTTATACGCGGGAGGGCCCAAAGGTCTCTACAATGAGCAGTTCTTC.

This clonotype was recorded a few times. The V call is TRBV12-3 or TRBV12-4, the J call TRBJ2-3, with 10 bases aligning to TRBD1. Germline trimming cut 6 bases from V and 4 bases from J; bases unmatched to any gene: 7. CDR3 size: 15 residues. This CDR3 is CASSPGQGLADTQYF. CDR3 sequence (DNA): TGTGCCAGCAGCCCGGGACAGGGGTTGGCAGATACGCAGTATTTT.

In this sample, this clonotype turned up a few times. The rearrangement uses TRBV24-1 and TRBJ2-5; D is ambiguous. CDR3 length: 12 residues. V gave up 3 bases and J gave up 9 bases, with 10 bases separating them. Per germline, CDR1 KGHDR and CDR2 SFDVKD. The CDR3 coding sequence is TGTGCCACCAGTGATGCGGCCAAACCCCAGTACTTC. This sequence encodes CATSDAAKPQYF.

There are many counts of this clonotype. V and J are TRBV7-6 and TRBJ2-7; 9 positions match TRBD2. Looked up from germline, CDR1 is SGHVS and CDR2 is FNYEAQ. The CDR3 consists of 16 residues. V gave up 1 base and J gave up 1 base; unmatched junction bases: 5. The CDR3 nucleotides are TGTGCCAGCAGCTTAGGAAGTAGCGGGAGTTCCTACGAGCAGTACTTC. Its translation is CASSLGSSGSSYEQYF.

The rearrangement links TRBV3-1 to TRBJ2-3, with D possibly TRBD2 on 6 matching bases. From germline, CDR1 is LGHDT and CDR2 YNNKEL (reference sequence). The CDR3 sequence is 16 residues long. The V gene lost 5 bases and the J gene lost 2 bases, with 17 bases spanning the gap. CDR3 loop: CASSFDGSAYTDTQYF. CDR3 DNA: TGTGCCAGCAGCTTCGACGGGAGCGCTTACACAGATACGCAGTATTTT.

This chain uses TRBV20-1 with TRBJ2-3; D remains unclear. From germline, CDR1 is DFQATT and CDR2 SNEGSKA (reference sequence). Trimming took off 1 base at V and 1 base at J, with 6 bases between the two ends. The CDR3 is 13 amino acids. For the CDR3, the DNA is TGCAGTGCTAGAGGGGCGGGCACAGATACGCAGTATTTT. This translates into CSARGAGTDTQYF.

V and J are TRBV3-1 and TRBJ1-5; D possibly corresponds to TRBD1 (5 bases). Trimming took 3 bases from V and 4 from J, leaving 7 bases between them. The length of the CDR3 is 13 residues. Germline CDR1 LGHDT, CDR2 YNNKEL (reference sequence). The CDR3 sequence: CASSHRENQPQHF. In DNA, the CDR3 is TGTGCCAGCAGCCACAGGGAAAATCAGCCCCAGCATTTT. The full variable domain, its missing parts supplied by reference TRBV3-1 and TRBJ1-5, is DTAVSQTPKYLVTQMGNDKSIKCEQNLGHDTMYWYKQDSKKFLKIMFSYNNKELIINETVPNRFSPKSPDKAHLNLHINSLELGDSAVYFCASSHRENQPQHFGDGTRLSIL.